Below are 14 T cell receptor beta chains sequenced from a single sample in a study of blood T cell repertoires in COVID-19. Measured with immunoSEQ multiplex PCR; TCRdb has only the in-frame clones, and not every one. The data contain 90,000 to 130,000 clones, 55% to 75% of them singletons. Source material: peripheral blood. The receptors shown here come from a middle-aged woman with acute or convalescent COVID-19.

The V gene is TRBV18, the J gene TRBJ1-2; TRBD1 might be the D (6 bases). Deletions cut 3 bases from V and 5 bases from J, with 22 bases between. This CDR3 has 17 residues. In germline, CDR1 is KGHSH, CDR2 LQKENI. CDR3 region: CASSPTAPSGGVYGYTF. Written as DNA, the CDR3 is TGTGCCAGCTCACCCACCGCACCCTCTGGGGGCGTATATGGCTACACCTTC. Variable domain in full (rest from reference TRBV18 and TRBJ1-2): NAGVMQNPRHLVRRRGQEARLRCSPMKGHSHVYWYRQLPEEGLKFMVYLQKENIIDESGMPKERFSAEFPKEGPSILRIQQVVRGDSAAYFCASSPTAPSGGVYGYTFGSGTRLTVV.

The rearrangement links TRBV9 to TRBJ2-3; D remains ambiguous. Between the trimmed V and J ends, which lost 0 bases and 3 bases, there was a span of 5 bases. The length of the CDR3 is 13 residues. The germline gives CDR1 SGDLS, CDR2 YYNGEE. The CDR3 loop reads CASSVAMTDTQYF. The DNA for the CDR3 is TGTGCCAGCAGCGTAGCTATGACAGATACGCAGTATTTT.

The rearrangement joins TRBV7-2 to TRBJ2-3; 8 nucleotides line up with TRBD2. CDR3 size: 16 residues. V shed 3 bases and J 2 bases; nucleotides not matched to a gene: 7. Germline V gene sequence: CDR1 SGHTA, CDR2 FQGNSA. CDR3 sequence (DNA): TGTGCCAGCAGCTTTGGGACGGGGGGGTACACAGATACGCAGTATTTT. Its protein product is CASSFGTGGYTDTQYF.

The genes are TRBV12-3 or TRBV12-4 and TRBJ1-5, with D unresolved. The V end was cut by 4 bases, the J end by 2 bases, with 6 bases between. The CDR3 covers 13 residues. The DNA for the CDR3 is TGTGCCAGCAGTTCCCTCCGCAATCAGCCCCAGCATTTT. Translating gives CASSSLRNQPQHF.

This clone was observed at least ten times. V is TRBV4-3 and J is TRBJ1-6, with 11 bases matching TRBD1. This CDR3 has 16 residues. Trimming took 1 base from V and 10 from J; bases not matched to a gene: 6. CDR1 is LGHNA and CDR2 is YSLEER in the germline V gene. CDR3 nucleotide sequence: TGCGCCAGCAGCCAAGCTTCCGGGACAGGGGGATCACCCCTCCACTTT. Translated, it gives CASSQASGTGGSPLHF.

This clone was seen more than once but under ten times. This chain links TRBV5-6 with TRBJ2-5; the match to TRBD1 covers 7 bases. The ends lost 3 bases at V and 1 base at J; junction bases unmatched: 6. The CDR3 is 15 residues long. Per germline, CDR1 SGHDT and CDR2 YYEEEE. CDR3 in amino acids: CASSSYRGFQETQYF. The CDR3 coding sequence is TGTGCCAGCAGCTCCTACAGGGGATTCCAAGAGACCCAGTACTTC.

The table lists this clone with a count of one. The V call is TRBV9, the J call TRBJ2-2; 11 nucleotides agree with TRBD2. CDR1 is SGDLS, CDR2 YYNGEE, per germline. The CDR3 contains 14 residues. With V trimmed by 6 bases and J by 3 bases, 1 base remained unmatched. CDR3 sequence: CASTTSGDTGELFF. DNA for the CDR3: TGTGCCAGCACGACTAGCGGGGACACCGGGGAGCTGTTTTTT. Full variable domain (missing parts from reference TRBV9 and TRBJ2-2): DSGVTQTPKHLITATGQRVTLRCSPRSGDLSVYWYQQSLDQGLQFLIQYYNGEERAKGNILERFSAQQFPDLHSELNLSSLELGDSALYFCASTTSGDTGELFFGEGSRLTVL.

The V gene is TRBV7-2, the J gene TRBJ2-3; the D gene is possibly TRBD2 (6 bases). Germline V gives CDR1 SGHTA, CDR2 FQGNSA. The CDR3 loop spans 15 amino acids. The V and J ends lost 5 bases and 0 bases respectively, with 12 bases between them. CDR3 sequence reads: CASSLYSGSTDTQYF. The CDR3 DNA sequence: TGTGCCAGCAGCCTATATAGCGGAAGCACAGATACGCAGTATTTT.

The chain couples TRBV12-3 or TRBV12-4 to TRBJ2-2; D possibly corresponds to TRBD2 (6 bases). The CDR3 sequence is 13 residues long. The ends were cut back, 10 bases at V and 3 bases at J, with 12 bases in the middle. CDR3 coding DNA: TGTGCCACAGCGGGCGGGTACACCGGGGAGCTGTTTTTT. As protein: CATAGGYTGELFF.

V usage is TRBV5-8 and J usage is TRBJ1-3, with 8 bases lining up with TRBD1. Per germline, CDR1 SGHTS and CDR2 YDEGEE. The CDR3 totals 14 residues. J gave up 3 bases and V 5 bases, and 4 bases lay outside the gene matches. The DNA for the CDR3 is TGTGCCAGCAGGGACAGGGTATATGGAAACACCATATATTTT. Amino acid sequence: CASRDRVYGNTIYF.

Written as DNA, the CDR3 is TGTGCCAGCAGCGGAGGGACGGGTGGCTACACCTTC. Translating it yields CASSGGTGGYTF. V is TRBV2 and J is TRBJ1-2; D may be TRBD1 (5 bases). Germline values: CDR1 SNHLY, CDR2 FYNNEI. With 6 bases removed from V and 7 bases from J, the gap between germline ends came to 12 bases. This CDR3 is 12 amino acids long.

This clone showed up just a few times. This rearrangement joins TRBV6-5 to TRBJ1-4; a weak D match, TRBD1 (5 bases). The V gene lost 5 bases and the J gene lost 0 bases, with 7 bases spanning the gap. In germline, CDR1 is MNHEY, CDR2 SVGAGI. The CDR3 length is 14 residues. The CDR3 loop reads CASSRGTTNEKLFF. CDR3 DNA: TGTGCCAGCAGTCGGGGGACAACTAATGAAAAACTGTTTTTT.

This clone was detected a few times. The rearrangement joins TRBV28 to TRBJ1-2; TRBD1 is a possible D gene (6 bases). CDR3 length: 14 amino acids. Germline V lookup: CDR1 MDHEN, CDR2 SYDVKM. The germline V and J ends were trimmed by 6 bases and 8 bases, with 19 bases remaining between them. The CDR3 loop is CASSPFGDRGGYTF. DNA for the CDR3: TGTGCCAGCAGCCCCTTTGGGGATAGGGGGGGCTACACCTTC.

This clone has just a few counts. This chain uses TRBV7-9 with TRBJ1-2; a possible D gene is TRBD1 (5 bases). CDR3 size: 12 residues. The V and J ends lost 5 bases and 8 bases respectively, with 12 bases between them. From germline, CDR1 is SEHNR and CDR2 FQNEAQ (reference sequence). The CDR3 sequence is CASSTHRLGYTF. The CDR3 DNA is TGTGCCAGCAGCACCCACAGGCTGGGCTACACCTTC.